The 25 T cell receptor beta chains given below trace back to one sample, sequenced in a study of cytomegalovirus exposure and HLA in healthy donors. PCR primers comprised 60 Vbeta and 13 Jbeta primers. TCRdb's table, derived via immunoSEQ multiplex PCR, lists solely in-frame clones and lacks some. In the table there are roughly 99,000 clones, about 81% of which are singletons. Sequenced sample: PBMCs. The receptor source for this set is a man aged 25-45 years in good health and CMV-seropositive.

The chain couples TRBV7-9 to TRBJ2-5; 9 nucleotides align to TRBD1. Germline V gene lookup returns CDR1 SEHNR and CDR2 FQNEAQ (reference sequence). J was trimmed by 2 bases and V by 1 base; bases with no gene match: 11. The CDR3 is 18 residues long. The CDR3 is CASSLDYFDRGLQETQYF. The CDR3 bases are TGTGCCAGCAGCTTAGATTATTTCGACAGGGGGTTACAAGAGACCCAGTACTTC.

The rearrangement links TRBV2 to TRBJ2-6, with a weak D call TRBD1 (6 bases). V was trimmed by 5 bases and J by 0 bases, leaving 11 bases between them. The CDR3 contains 16 residues. The germline V gene encodes CDR1 SNHLY and CDR2 FYNNEI. In DNA form, the CDR3 reads TGTGCCAGCAGTTCCAGGGGATTCTCTGGGGCCAACGTCCTGACTTTC. Protein product: CASSSRGFSGANVLTF.

This clone turned up a few times. The J gene is TRBJ2-3, the V gene TRBV6-5, with TRBD2 matching 14 bases. Germline CDR1 and CDR2: MNHEY and SVGAGI. The V gene end was trimmed by 0 bases and the J gene end by 8 bases; junction bases not matched to a gene: 4. The CDR3 has 16 residues. For the CDR3, the DNA is TGTGCCAGCAGTTACTCGAGACTAGCGGGGGGGGGTACGCAGTATTTT. Translation gives CASSYSRLAGGGTQYF.

This chain uses TRBV18 with TRBJ2-2, with D uncertain. Germline V gives CDR1 KGHSH, CDR2 LQKENI. The V gene lost 8 bases and the J gene lost 4 bases, with 14 bases spanning the gap. This CDR3 comprises 14 residues. DNA of the CDR3: TGTGCCAGCCTCGAGATCAGGTTCACCGGGGAGCTGTTTTTT. Encoded protein: CASLEIRFTGELFF.

The V call is TRBV5-1, the J call TRBJ2-1; the match to TRBD2 covers 9 bases. This CDR3 spans 15 amino acids. J lost 5 bases, V lost 4 bases, and 7 bases had no gene match. Germline V gene lookup returns CDR1 SGHRS and CDR2 YFSETQ. The CDR3 nucleotides are TGCGCCAGCAGCGGAAGACTAGCGGATAACAATGAGCAGTTCTTC. As protein: CASSGRLADNNEQFF.

The chain couples TRBV4-2 to TRBJ2-1; a possible D gene is TRBD2 (6 bases). The CDR3 runs 16 residues. The V end was cut by 5 bases, the J end by 0 bases, with 14 bases between. Germline V gene data show CDR1 as LGHNA and CDR2 as YNFKEQ. The CDR3 nucleotides are TGTGCCAGCAGCACGGGGGACCTTAGCTCCTACAATGAGCAGTTCTTC. This sequence encodes CASSTGDLSSYNEQFF.

In this sample, this clone turned up once. CDR3 sequence reads: CASSPRTGYSSSYEQYF. The CDR3 region has the DNA TGTGCCAGCAGCCCGCGGACAGGGTATTCCTCCTCCTACGAGCAGTACTTC. The chain carries TRBV7-8 and TRBJ2-7; 8 bases are a match to TRBD1. V dropped 5 bases and J dropped 0; count of bases not matched to a gene: 12. The CDR3 sequence is 17 residues long. Germline assignment: CDR1 SGHVS and CDR2 FQNEAQ.

V gene TRBV10-1 combines with J gene TRBJ2-5, with TRBD1 matching 7 bases. The J call may be mistaken, given a closer DNA end match to TRBJ2-7. Germline V gene data show CDR1 as WNHNN and CDR2 as SYGVQD (reference sequence). The CDR3 loop spans 14 amino acids. The CDR3 here is CASSEGQEVYEQYF. The CDR3 coding sequence is TGCGCCAGCAGCGAAGGACAGGAGGTCTACGAGCAGTACTTC.

CDR3 bases: TGTGCCAGCAGTGACTTGGGACTAGCCGCAGAGACCCAGTACTTC. As protein: CASSDLGLAAETQYF. The J gene is TRBJ2-5, the V gene TRBV6-4; TRBD2 agrees at 9 bases. CDR3 length: 15 amino acids. Per germline, CDR1 MRHNA and CDR2 SNTAGT. Losses at the gene ends were 1 base for V and 4 bases for J; bases not matched to a gene: 4.

CDR3 nucleotide sequence: TGTGCCAGCTCACCCCTCGACAGGGGCCCTTCGATGAACACTGAAGCTTTCTTT. It encodes CASSPLDRGPSMNTEAFF. This chain links TRBV18 with TRBJ1-1; 8 nucleotides agree with TRBD1. The CDR3 is 18 amino acids. Germline trimming cut 3 bases from V and 0 bases from J; bases unmatched to any gene: 12. Germline V gives CDR1 KGHSH, CDR2 LQKENI.

The rearrangement uses TRBV6-4 and TRBJ1-1, with D maybe TRBD1 (6 bases). V shed 4 bases and J shed 1 base, with 16 bases lying between them. Germline V gives CDR1 MRHNA, CDR2 SNTAGT. The CDR3 totals 16 residues. CDR3 sequence reads: CASSGVLTTGNTEAFF. Written as DNA, the CDR3 is TGTGCCAGCAGTGGTGTCTTGACGACAGGGAACACTGAAGCTTTCTTT.

The V gene is TRBV5-6, the J gene TRBJ1-5, with D maybe TRBD1 (6 bases). The V end was cut by 5 bases, the J end by 5 bases, with 11 bases between. Germline CDR1 and CDR2: SGHDT and YYEEEE. This CDR3 is 13 amino acids long. CDR3 nucleotide sequence: TGTGCCAGCAGTCCAGGGGCGGATCAGCCCCAGCATTTT. Its protein is CASSPGADQPQHF.

The chain joins TRBV19 to TRBJ2-1; TRBD1 agrees at 7 bases. CDR1 and CDR2 from the germline V gene are LNHDA and SQIVND (reference sequence). This CDR3 spans 14 amino acids. Unmatched junction bases numbered 1, after V lost 2 bases and J lost 3 bases. The DNA for the CDR3 is TGTGCCAGTAGTATAACAGGGGTCTACAATGAGCAGTTCTTC. Translation: CASSITGVYNEQFF.

The CDR3 protein is CASSYDRARSEKLFF. In DNA form, the CDR3 reads TGTGCCAGCAGTTACGACAGGGCAAGGTCTGAAAAACTGTTTTTT. V and J are TRBV6-5 and TRBJ1-4; 7 bases agree with TRBD1. Germline V gene data show CDR1 as MNHEY and CDR2 as SVGAGI. This CDR3 has 15 residues. Trimming removed 2 bases from V and 7 bases from J; junction bases left unmatched: 7.

The rearrangement links TRBV11-3 to TRBJ2-3; no reliable D call. The CDR3 consists of 14 residues. V dropped 1 base and J dropped 5 bases, with 10 bases sitting between them. Germline CDR1 SGHNT, CDR2 YENEEA. The CDR3, as DNA: TGTGCCAGCAGCTTAGGACTGGTCCAAGATACGCAGTATTTT. As protein: CASSLGLVQDTQYF. The full variable domain, rest sourced from reference TRBV11-3 and TRBJ2-3, is EAGVVQSPRYKIIEKKQPVAFWCNPISGHNTLYWYLQNLGQGPELLIRYENEEAVDDSQLPKDRFSAERLKGVDSTLKIQPAELGDSAVYLCASSLGLVQDTQYFGPGTRLTVL.

J is TRBJ2-5 and V is TRBV2, with 7 positions matching TRBD2. The CDR3 is 12 amino acids. V dropped 6 bases and J dropped 4; count of bases not matched to a gene: 2. The germline V gene encodes CDR1 SNHLY and CDR2 FYNNEI. The CDR3: CASRRGGETQYF. The CDR3 DNA reads as TGTGCCAGCAGACGCGGGGGAGAGACCCAGTACTTC.

This chain connects TRBV5-4 to TRBJ2-4; a possible D gene is TRBD1 (5 bases). Germline V CDR1 and CDR2: SGHNT, YYREEE (reference sequence). The CDR3 loop spans 14 amino acids. V was clipped by 3 bases and J by 12 bases, with 19 bases between them. CDR3 loop: CASSSTEVGDSQYF. The CDR3 coding sequence is TGTGCCAGCAGCTCCACCGAGGTCGGAGACAGTCAGTACTTC.

Worth noting for this clone: Relative to the germline gene, one junction end is altered; a read error may explain this. V and J are TRBV7-9 and TRBJ2-2; 8 bases are a match to TRBD2. The length of the CDR3 is 16 residues. The germline V gene has CDR1 SEHNR and CDR2 FQNEAQ (reference sequence). The CDR3 region is CSSSIISGGNTGELFF. As DNA, the CDR3 is TGTTCCAGCAGCATTATAAGCGGGGGTAACACCGGGGAGCTGTTTTTT.

This clone is medium-sized by share. V is TRBV7-8 and J is TRBJ2-2; the match to TRBD1 covers 9 bases. Germline V lookup: CDR1 SGHVS, CDR2 FQNEAQ. The V gene end was trimmed by 5 bases and the J gene end by 5 bases; junction bases not matched to a gene: 9. The CDR3 runs to 16 residues. This CDR3 is CASSVRQGGLTGELFF. The CDR3 nucleotides are TGTGCCAGCAGCGTCAGACAGGGGGGTCTAACCGGGGAGCTGTTTTTT.

This clone was counted a single time. V gene TRBV11-3 combines with J gene TRBJ2-7, with 8 bases fitting TRBD2. The CDR3 is 15 residues long. V was pared by 2 bases and J by 1 base, with 4 bases of the junction left unmatched. In germline, CDR1 is SGHNT, CDR2 YENEEA. CDR3 region: CASSLLAGGSYEQYF. CDR3 DNA: TGTGCCAGCAGCTTACTGGCGGGGGGTTCCTACGAGCAGTACTTC.

The J gene is TRBJ2-1, the V gene TRBV11-3, with 8 positions matching TRBD2. There are 15 residues in the CDR3. Germline trimming cut 6 bases from V and 4 bases from J; bases unmatched to any gene: 8. Germline V CDR1 and CDR2: SGHNT, YENEEA. DNA for the CDR3: TGTGCCAGCAGTGTGAATGGCGGGGGGTACAATGAGCAGTTCTTC. Protein product: CASSVNGGGYNEQFF. Looking up the rest from reference TRBV11-3 and TRBJ2-1 gives the full variable domain: EAGVVQSPRYKIIEKKQPVAFWCNPISGHNTLYWYLQNLGQGPELLIRYENEEAVDDSQLPKDRFSAERLKGVDSTLKIQPAELGDSAVYLCASSVNGGGYNEQFFGPGTRLTVL.

The rearrangement uses TRBV6-5 and TRBJ2-3; TRBD2 aligns across 7 bases. The CDR3 runs to 14 residues. V shed 7 bases, J shed 5 bases, and the junction held 9 bases outside the gene matches. CDR1 and CDR2 (germline): MNHEY, SVGAGI. The CDR3 DNA follows: TGTGCCAGCACAGAGCCAGGGAGGGGAGATACGCAGTATTTT. Its protein is CASTEPGRGDTQYF.

The J gene is TRBJ2-3, the V gene TRBV2; TRBD1 agrees at 7 bases. Germline CDR1 is SNHLY and CDR2 is FYNNEI. J lost 2 bases, V lost 6 bases, and 8 bases had no gene match. The CDR3 runs to 15 residues. The chain's CDR3 is CASRGQDALTDTQYF. CDR3 bases: TGTGCCAGCAGAGGACAGGATGCGCTCACAGATACGCAGTATTTT.

This clone has more than one count but fewer than ten. This chain joins TRBV12-5 and TRBJ2-4; 9 bases are shared with TRBD1. With 7 bases clipped from V and 5 bases from J, the junction kept 15 bases outside the gene matches. The CDR3 sequence is 17 residues long. In germline, CDR1 is LGHNT, CDR2 FRNRAP. DNA for the CDR3: TGTGCTAGTGTTCCGGGACAGGGAAGTTTCTGGGAAAACATTCAGTACTTC. This codes for CASVPGQGSFWENIQYF.

This chain joins TRBV10-3 and TRBJ1-4, with no clear D. The CDR3 is 14 residues long. The germline gives CDR1 ENHRY, CDR2 SYGVKD. Trimming took 0 bases from V and 8 from J, leaving 10 bases between them. The CDR3 DNA sequence: TGTGCCATCAGTGAGTCGGAGGGTGGGGAAAAACTGTTTTTT. Residues: CAISESEGGEKLFF.